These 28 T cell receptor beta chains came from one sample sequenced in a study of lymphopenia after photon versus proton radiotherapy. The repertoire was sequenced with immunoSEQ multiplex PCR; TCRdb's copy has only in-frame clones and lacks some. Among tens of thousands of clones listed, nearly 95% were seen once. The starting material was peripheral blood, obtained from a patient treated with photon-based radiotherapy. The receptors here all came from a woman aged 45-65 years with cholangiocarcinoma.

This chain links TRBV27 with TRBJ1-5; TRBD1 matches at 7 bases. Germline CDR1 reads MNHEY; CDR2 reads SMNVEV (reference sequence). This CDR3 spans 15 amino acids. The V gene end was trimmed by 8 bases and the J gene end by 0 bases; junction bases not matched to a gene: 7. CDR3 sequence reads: CASRTGPYSNQPQHF. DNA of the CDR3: TGTGCCAGCCGGACAGGCCCATATAGCAATCAGCCCCAGCATTTT.

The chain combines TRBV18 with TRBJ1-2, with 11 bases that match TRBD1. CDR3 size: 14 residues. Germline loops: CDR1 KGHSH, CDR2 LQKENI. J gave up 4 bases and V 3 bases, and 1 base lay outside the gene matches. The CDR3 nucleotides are TGTGCCAGCTCACCGGGACAGGGGGTCTATGGCTACACCTTC. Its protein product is CASSPGQGVYGYTF.

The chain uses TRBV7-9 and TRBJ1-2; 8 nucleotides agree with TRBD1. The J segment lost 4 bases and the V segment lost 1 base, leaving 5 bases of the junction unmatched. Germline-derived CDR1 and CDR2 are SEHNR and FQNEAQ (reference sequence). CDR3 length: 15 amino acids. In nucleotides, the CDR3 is TGTGCCAGCAGCTTAGAGTCAGGACAGGGCTATGGCTACACCTTC. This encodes CASSLESGQGYGYTF.

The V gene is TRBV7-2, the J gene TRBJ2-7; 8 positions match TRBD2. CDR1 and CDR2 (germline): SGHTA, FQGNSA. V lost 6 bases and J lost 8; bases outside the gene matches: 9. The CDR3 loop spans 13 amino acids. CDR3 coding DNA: TGTGCCAGCAGACCGCCCGGGGGGGGGCAGCAGTACTTC. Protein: CASRPPGGGQQYF.

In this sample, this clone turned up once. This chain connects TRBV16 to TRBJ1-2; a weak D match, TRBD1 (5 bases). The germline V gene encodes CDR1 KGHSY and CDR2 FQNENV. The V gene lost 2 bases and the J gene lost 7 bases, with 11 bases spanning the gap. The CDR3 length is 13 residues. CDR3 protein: CASSQGQGFGYTF. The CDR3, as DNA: TGTGCCAGCAGCCAAGGGCAGGGTTTTGGCTACACCTTC. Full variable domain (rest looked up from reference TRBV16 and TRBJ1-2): GEEVAQTPKHLVRGEGQKAKLYCAPIKGHSYVFWYQQVLKNEFKFLISFQNENVFDETGMPKERFSAKCLPNSPCSLEIQATKLEDSAVYFCASSQGQGFGYTFGSGTRLTVV.

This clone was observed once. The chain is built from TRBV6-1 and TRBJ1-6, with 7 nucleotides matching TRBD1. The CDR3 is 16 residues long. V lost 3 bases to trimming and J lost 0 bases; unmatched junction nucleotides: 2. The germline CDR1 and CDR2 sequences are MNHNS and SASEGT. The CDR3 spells CASSEDRSSYNSPLHF. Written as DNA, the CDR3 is TGTGCCAGCAGTGAGGACAGGAGCTCCTATAATTCACCCCTCCACTTT.

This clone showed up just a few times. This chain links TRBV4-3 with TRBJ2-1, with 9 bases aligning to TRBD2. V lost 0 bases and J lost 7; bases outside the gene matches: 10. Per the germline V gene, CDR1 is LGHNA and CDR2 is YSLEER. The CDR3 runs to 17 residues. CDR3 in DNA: TGCGCCAGCAGCCAAGATAGGGGGACTAGCCGCGCGAATGAGCAGTTCTTC. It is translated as CASSQDRGTSRANEQFF.

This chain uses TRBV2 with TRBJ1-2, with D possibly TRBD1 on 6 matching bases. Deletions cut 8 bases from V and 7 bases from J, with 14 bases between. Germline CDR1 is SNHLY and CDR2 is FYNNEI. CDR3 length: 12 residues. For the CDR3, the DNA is TGTGCCAGCGGGGGAGGAGGGGGTGGCTACACCTTC. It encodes CASGGGGGGYTF.

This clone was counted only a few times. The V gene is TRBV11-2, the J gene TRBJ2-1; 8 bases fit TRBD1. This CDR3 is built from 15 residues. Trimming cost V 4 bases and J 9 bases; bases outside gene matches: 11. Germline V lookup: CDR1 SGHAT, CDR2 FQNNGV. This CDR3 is CASSSSRGRLGEQFF. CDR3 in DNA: TGTGCCAGCAGCTCGAGCAGGGGGCGACTGGGTGAGCAGTTCTTC.

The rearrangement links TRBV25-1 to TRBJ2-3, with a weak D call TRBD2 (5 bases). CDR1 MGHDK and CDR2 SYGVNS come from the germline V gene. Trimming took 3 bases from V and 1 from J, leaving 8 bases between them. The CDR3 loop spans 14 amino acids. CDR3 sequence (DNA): TGTGCCAGCAGTGACCCGAGGGGCACAGATACGCAGTATTTT. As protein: CASSDPRGTDTQYF.

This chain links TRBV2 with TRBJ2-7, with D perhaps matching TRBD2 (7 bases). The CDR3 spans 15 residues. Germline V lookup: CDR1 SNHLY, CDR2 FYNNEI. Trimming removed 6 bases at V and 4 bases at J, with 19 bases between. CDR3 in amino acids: CASRPETGGPYEQYF. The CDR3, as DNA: TGTGCCAGCAGACCCGAGACCGGGGGGCCGTACGAGCAGTACTTC.

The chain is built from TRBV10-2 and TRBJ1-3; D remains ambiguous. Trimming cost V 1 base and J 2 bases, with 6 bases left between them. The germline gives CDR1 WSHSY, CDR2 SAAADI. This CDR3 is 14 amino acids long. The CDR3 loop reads CASSEWGAGNTIYF. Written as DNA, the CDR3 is TGCGCCAGCAGTGAGTGGGGTGCTGGAAACACCATATATTTT.

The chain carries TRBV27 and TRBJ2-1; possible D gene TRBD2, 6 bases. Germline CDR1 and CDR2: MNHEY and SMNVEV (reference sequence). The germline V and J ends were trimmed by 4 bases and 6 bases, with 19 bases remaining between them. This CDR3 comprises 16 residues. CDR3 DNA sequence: TGTGCCAGCAGTTGGTCCGGGACTCCCTTAGTCAATGAGCAGTTCTTC. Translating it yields CASSWSGTPLVNEQFF.

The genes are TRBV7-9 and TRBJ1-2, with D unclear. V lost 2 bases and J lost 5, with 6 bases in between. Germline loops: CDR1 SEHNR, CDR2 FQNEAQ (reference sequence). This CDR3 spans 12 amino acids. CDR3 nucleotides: TGTGCCAGCAGCTTATTCGGTTATGGCTACACCTTC. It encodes CASSLFGYGYTF.

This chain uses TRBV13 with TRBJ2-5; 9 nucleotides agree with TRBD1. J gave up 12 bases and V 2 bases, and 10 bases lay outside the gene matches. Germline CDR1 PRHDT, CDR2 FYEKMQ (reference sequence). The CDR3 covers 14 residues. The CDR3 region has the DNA TGTGCCAGCAGCTTATACGGACAGGGGACCCCCAAGTACTTC. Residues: CASSLYGQGTPKYF.

The CDR3 nucleotides read TGTGCCAGTACTTTAGAACGAAGAGGTGAAGCTTTCTTT. Its translation: CASTLERRGEAFF. The chain carries TRBV19 and TRBJ1-1; unclear D gene. This CDR3 comprises 13 residues. With 7 bases removed from V and 7 bases from J, the gap between germline ends came to 16 bases. Germline V gene lookup returns CDR1 LNHDA and CDR2 SQIVND (reference sequence).

CDR3 amino acids: CASSGSWGRTDTQYF. In nucleotides, the CDR3 is TGTGCCAGTAGCGGGTCTTGGGGCCGCACAGATACGCAGTATTTT. V and J are TRBV19 and TRBJ2-3, with D possibly being TRBD1 (5 bases). Germline V lookup: CDR1 LNHDA, CDR2 SQIVND (reference sequence). V was shortened by 6 bases and J by 1 base, with 14 bases between the two germline ends. The CDR3 has 15 residues.

Written as DNA, the CDR3 is TGCAGCGTTGTTGTAGTAACAGGGAATGAAAAACTGTTTTTT. Residues: CSVVVVTGNEKLFF. This sequence joins TRBV29-1 and TRBJ1-4, with a tentative D call TRBD1 (6 bases). Germline V gene lookup returns CDR1 SQVTM and CDR2 ANQGSEA. V dropped 4 bases and J dropped 5 bases, with 14 bases sitting between them. The CDR3 covers 14 residues.

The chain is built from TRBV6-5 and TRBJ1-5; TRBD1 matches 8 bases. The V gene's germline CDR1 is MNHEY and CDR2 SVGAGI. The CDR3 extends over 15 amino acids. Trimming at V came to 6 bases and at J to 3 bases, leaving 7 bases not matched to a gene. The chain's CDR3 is CASSRRTGFNQPQHF. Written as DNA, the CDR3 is TGTGCCAGCAGCCGCAGGACAGGGTTCAATCAGCCCCAGCATTTT.

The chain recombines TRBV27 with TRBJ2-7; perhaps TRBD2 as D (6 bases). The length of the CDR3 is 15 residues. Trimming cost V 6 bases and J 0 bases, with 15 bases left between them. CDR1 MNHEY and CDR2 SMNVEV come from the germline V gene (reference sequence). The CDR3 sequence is CASSLIAGHSYEQYF. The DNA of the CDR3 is TGTGCCAGCAGCTTAATTGCGGGGCACTCCTACGAGCAGTACTTC.

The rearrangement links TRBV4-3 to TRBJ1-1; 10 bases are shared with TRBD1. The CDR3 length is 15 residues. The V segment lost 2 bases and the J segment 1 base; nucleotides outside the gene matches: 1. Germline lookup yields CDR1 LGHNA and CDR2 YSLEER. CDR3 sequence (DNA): TGCGCCAGCAGCCAAAGACAGGGGGCGAACACTGAAGCTTTCTTT. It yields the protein CASSQRQGANTEAFF.

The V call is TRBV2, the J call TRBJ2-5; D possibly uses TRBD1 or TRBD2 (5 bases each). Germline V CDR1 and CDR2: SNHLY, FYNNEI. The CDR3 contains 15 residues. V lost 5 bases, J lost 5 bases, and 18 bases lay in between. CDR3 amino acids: CASSKNGTPRETQYF. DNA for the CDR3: TGTGCCAGCAGTAAGAACGGGACCCCCAGGGAGACCCAGTACTTC.

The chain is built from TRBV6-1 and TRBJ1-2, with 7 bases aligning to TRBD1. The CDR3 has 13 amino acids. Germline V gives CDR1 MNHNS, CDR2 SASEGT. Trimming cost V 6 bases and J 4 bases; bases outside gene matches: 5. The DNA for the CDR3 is TGTGCCAGCAGCTACGGACAGGTCTATGGCTACACCTTC. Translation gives CASSYGQVYGYTF.

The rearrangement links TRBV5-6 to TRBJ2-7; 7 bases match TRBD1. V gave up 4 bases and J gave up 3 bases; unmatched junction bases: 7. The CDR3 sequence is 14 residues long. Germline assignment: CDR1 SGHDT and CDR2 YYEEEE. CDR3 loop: CASSPSDRSYEQYF. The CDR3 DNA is TGTGCCAGCAGCCCCTCGGACAGGAGCTACGAGCAGTACTTC.

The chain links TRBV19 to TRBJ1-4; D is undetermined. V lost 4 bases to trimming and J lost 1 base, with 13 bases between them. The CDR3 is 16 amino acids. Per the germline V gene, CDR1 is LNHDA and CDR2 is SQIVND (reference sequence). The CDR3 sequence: CASSKAGLLTNEKLFF. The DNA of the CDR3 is TGTGCCAGTAGTAAAGCAGGCCTGTTAACTAATGAAAAACTGTTTTTT.

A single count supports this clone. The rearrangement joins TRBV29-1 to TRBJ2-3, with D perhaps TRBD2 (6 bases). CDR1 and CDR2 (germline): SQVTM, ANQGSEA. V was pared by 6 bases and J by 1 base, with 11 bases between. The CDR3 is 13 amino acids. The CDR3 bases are TGCAGCGTGGGGGGAACGGGCACAGATACGCAGTATTTT. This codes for CSVGGTGTDTQYF.

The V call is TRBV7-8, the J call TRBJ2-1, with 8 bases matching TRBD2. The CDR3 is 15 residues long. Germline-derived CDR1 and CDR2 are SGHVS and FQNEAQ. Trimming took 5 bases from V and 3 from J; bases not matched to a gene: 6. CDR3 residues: CASSRAGGHYNEQFF. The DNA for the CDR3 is TGTGCCAGCAGCCGTGCGGGGGGTCACTACAATGAGCAGTTCTTC.

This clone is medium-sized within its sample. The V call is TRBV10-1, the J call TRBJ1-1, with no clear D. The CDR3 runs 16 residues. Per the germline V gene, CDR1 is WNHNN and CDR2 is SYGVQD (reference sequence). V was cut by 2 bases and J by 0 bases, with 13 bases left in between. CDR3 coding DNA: TGCGCCAGCAGTGAGGTTATGGCAGACCTGAACACTGAAGCTTTCTTT. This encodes CASSEVMADLNTEAFF.